Listed here are 28 T cell receptor beta chains from one sample, sequenced in a study of T cells in Graves' hyperthyroidism and ophthalmopathy. Researchers amplified the TCR beta CDR3 regions from RNA transcripts. First-round RT-PCR targeting the TCR CDR3 was performed with the HTBI primer set. One entry per CDR3 protein, called by TCRdb with MiXCR from the multiplex PCR reads. The sample shows fewer than 350,000 distinct CDR3 sequences, roughly 20% of them seen only once. Sequencing was performed on blood. The receptor source for this set is a man aged 50-59 years with Graves' ophthalmopathy.

This clonotype came up many times. V usage is TRBV30 and J usage is TRBJ2-2; D unresolved. Trimming took off 7 bases at V and 7 bases at J, with 13 bases between the two ends. The germline V gene encodes CDR1 GTSNPN and CDR2 SVGIG (reference sequence). CDR3 length: 12 amino acids. DNA for the CDR3: TGTGCCTCCTTCCAGCGAAACGGGGAGCTGTTTTTT. Translated: CASFQRNGELFF.

This clonotype has at least ten counts. The chain carries TRBV2 and TRBJ1-1; possible D gene TRBD1, 5 bases. From germline, CDR1 is SNHLY and CDR2 FYNNEI. The CDR3 runs 13 residues. V was pared by 10 bases and J by 3 bases, with 15 bases between. The CDR3 protein is CATRKGRDTEAFF. The CDR3, as DNA: TGTGCCACCCGGAAGGGCAGGGACACTGAAGCTTTCTTT.

This clonotype was seen repeatedly, ten times or more. V gene TRBV20-1 combines with J gene TRBJ2-7; D could derive from TRBD1 or TRBD2 (5 bases each). V gave up 2 bases and J gave up 7 bases, with 18 bases separating them. CDR1 is DFQATT, CDR2 SNEGSKA, per germline (reference sequence). This CDR3 has 14 residues. CDR3 bases: TGCAGTGCTAGAATTGGGGGTAGGTCGCGAGAGCAGTACTTC. Protein sequence: CSARIGGRSREQYF.

This clonotype has a count of ten or more. V and J are TRBV7-3 and TRBJ1-1, with TRBD1 identical over 9 bases. Looked up from germline, CDR1 is SGHTA and CDR2 is FQGTGA. CDR3 length: 18 residues. Trimming took 1 base from V and 4 from J; bases not matched to a gene: 13. Here the CDR3 DNA reads TGTGCCAGCAGCTTAAATTCGGGACAGGGAGCTGGGAGCACTGAAGCTTTCTTT. Translating it yields CASSLNSGQGAGSTEAFF. The full variable domain, completed using reference TRBV7-3 and TRBJ1-1, is GAGVSQTPSNKVTEKGKYVELRCDPISGHTALYWYRQSLGQGPEFLIYFQGTGAADDSGLPNDRFFAVRPEGSVSTLKIQRTERGDSAVYLCASSLNSGQGAGSTEAFFGQGTRLTVV.

This clonotype appeared a few times. The rearrangement joins TRBV28 to TRBJ1-1; no firm D call. From germline, CDR1 is MDHEN and CDR2 SYDVKM. The CDR3 has 14 amino acids. Deletions cut 7 bases from V and 6 bases from J, with 18 bases between. The CDR3 reads CASTTPGPGAEAFF. For the CDR3, the DNA is TGTGCCAGCACCACTCCGGGCCCCGGGGCTGAAGCTTTCTTT.

This clonotype turned up a few times. J is TRBJ1-2 and V is TRBV10-3; D gene uncertain. Trimming pared 6 bases from V and 4 bases from J, leaving 18 bases between. The CDR3 runs 15 residues. In germline, CDR1 is ENHRY, CDR2 SYGVKD. CDR3 bases: TGTGCCATCAGATCCTCTCAGGAGTACGCCTATGGCTACACCTTC. It codes for CAIRSSQEYAYGYTF.

This chain's CDR3 is CASSEGPYNSPLHF. The CDR3 region has the DNA TGTGCCAGCAGTGAGGGACCCTATAATTCACCCCTCCACTTT. This rearrangement joins TRBV6-1 to TRBJ1-6; the D gene is possibly TRBD1 (5 bases). Germline CDR1 is MNHNS and CDR2 is SASEGT. Trimming took 3 bases from V and 2 from J, leaving 5 bases between them. This CDR3 is built from 14 residues.

This clonotype was counted a few times. The V and J genes are TRBV5-8 and TRBJ2-5; TRBD1 aligns across 8 bases. The V and J ends lost 1 base and 0 bases, in that order; junction bases with no gene match: 8. CDR1 is SGHTS and CDR2 is YDEGEE in the germline V gene. CDR3 size: 17 residues. DNA of the CDR3: TGTGCCAGCAGCTTGATTACAGGGGGAGGATACCAAGAGACCCAGTACTTC. Translation: CASSLITGGGYQETQYF.

The rearrangement links TRBV2 to TRBJ2-7, with a possible D match to TRBD1 (6 bases). Trimming left V 4 bases short and J 4 bases short, with 20 bases between. Germline-derived CDR1 and CDR2 are SNHLY and FYNNEI. The CDR3 totals 16 residues. The CDR3 DNA follows: TGTGCCAGCAGTGCCGGCTTTCAGGGGATAGGTTACGAGCAGTACTTC. Protein: CASSAGFQGIGYEQYF.

In its sample, this clonotype was seen a few times. J is TRBJ1-5 and V is TRBV7-2; D remains ambiguous. The CDR3 covers 15 residues. Germline-derived CDR1 and CDR2 are SGHTA and FQGNSA. V was clipped by 3 bases and J by 0 bases, with 9 bases between them. The CDR3 sequence is CASSFGRSSNQPQHF. DNA of the CDR3: TGTGCCAGCAGCTTCGGGAGGAGTAGCAATCAGCCCCAGCATTTT.

This chain links TRBV5-1 with TRBJ1-4; D is perhaps TRBD1 (6 bases). The CDR3 runs to 15 residues. Trimming cost V 7 bases and J 6 bases, with 19 bases left between them. The germline V gene has CDR1 SGHRS and CDR2 YFSETQ. CDR3: CASAKDRFMYEKLFF. CDR3 in DNA: TGCGCCAGCGCCAAAGACAGGTTTATGTATGAAAAACTGTTTTTT.

This clonotype was seen more than once but under ten times. The chain joins TRBV13 to TRBJ2-5, with a weak D call TRBD1 (6 bases). The CDR3 has 16 residues. CDR1 is PRHDT, CDR2 FYEKMQ, per germline (reference sequence). The V end lost 0 bases, the J end lost 0 bases, and 11 bases lay between the germline ends. In nucleotides, the CDR3 is TGTGCCAGCAGCTTAGGGGGCAGGGGTAACCAAGAGACCCAGTACTTC. Residues: CASSLGGRGNQETQYF.

This clonotype was found many times. The chain joins TRBV13 to TRBJ2-1, with 7 nucleotides matching TRBD2. V lost 5 bases, J lost 7 bases, and 8 bases stayed unmatched. The CDR3 runs 14 residues. Germline CDR1 is PRHDT and CDR2 is FYEKMQ (reference sequence). CDR3 residues: CASSLRTSANEQFF. CDR3 DNA: TGTGCCAGCAGCCTTAGGACTAGTGCGAATGAGCAGTTCTTC.

The chain recombines TRBV29-1 with TRBJ1-1, with a possible D match to TRBD1 (6 bases). The CDR3 is made up of 14 amino acids. V was pared by 7 bases and J by 0 bases, with 15 bases between. CDR1 is SQVTM, CDR2 ANQGSEA, per germline. CDR3 nucleotide sequence: TGCAGCGCCGTCCGAACAGGGATGAACACTGAAGCTTTCTTT. Residues: CSAVRTGMNTEAFF.

This clonotype was counted once. The chain uses TRBV9 and TRBJ1-1; a weak D match, TRBD1 (5 bases). Trimming removed 0 bases from V and 9 bases from J, with 12 bases in between. The CDR3 is 13 residues long. Germline lookup yields CDR1 SGDLS and CDR2 YYNGEE. CDR3 nucleotides: TGTGCCAGCAGCGTAGAAGGGGCAGGGAAAGCTTTCTTT. Encoded protein: CASSVEGAGKAFF.

The table lists this clonotype with a few counts. The V gene is TRBV6-1, the J gene TRBJ1-2, with 10 bases aligning to TRBD1. V was pared by 10 bases and J by 8 bases, with 7 bases of the junction left unmatched. The CDR3 is 12 residues long. Per the germline V gene, CDR1 is MNHNS and CDR2 is SASEGT. Written as DNA, the CDR3 is TGTGCCACCGGGACAGGGGTTGAGGGCTACACCTTC. Its protein is CATGTGVEGYTF.

The V gene is TRBV20-1, the J gene TRBJ1-1; D may be TRBD1 (6 bases). CDR3 length equals 15 residues. Germline loops: CDR1 DFQATT, CDR2 SNEGSKA (reference sequence). The V end lost 0 bases, the J end lost 5 bases, and 16 bases lay between the germline ends. CDR3 amino acids: CSARDGGGVRTEAFF. The CDR3 DNA reads as TGCAGTGCTAGAGATGGGGGGGGCGTAAGGACTGAAGCTTTCTTT.

This clonotype was seen ten or more times. This rearrangement joins TRBV3-1 to TRBJ2-7; 7 bases match TRBD2. V lost 0 bases to trimming and J lost 3 bases; unmatched junction nucleotides: 5. Germline V gene data show CDR1 as LGHDT and CDR2 as YNNKEL (reference sequence). The CDR3 runs to 15 residues. DNA of the CDR3: TGTGCCAGCAGCCAAGATCAGGCTAGCGGCTACGAGCAGTACTTC. Its protein product is CASSQDQASGYEQYF.

Many counts were recorded for this clonotype. The chain links TRBV20-1 to TRBJ2-1; D call uncertain. This CDR3 has 12 amino acids. Germline V lookup: CDR1 DFQATT, CDR2 SNEGSKA (reference sequence). CDR3 sequence (DNA): TGCAGCCTTCCTATTACCACCAATGAGCAGTTCTTC. It specifies CSLPITTNEQFF.

V is TRBV2 and J is TRBJ2-3; no clear D gene. The length of the CDR3 is 15 residues. Trimming took off 8 bases at V and 0 bases at J, with 15 bases between the two ends. Germline CDR1 is SNHLY and CDR2 is FYNNEI. Written as DNA, the CDR3 is TGTGCCAGCCCCGACCGGGTTTCTAGCACAGATACGCAGTATTTT. It specifies CASPDRVSSTDTQYF.

This chain connects TRBV5-1 to TRBJ2-1, with D perhaps matching TRBD1 (6 bases). CDR3 length equals 16 residues. Germline V lookup: CDR1 SGHRS, CDR2 YFSETQ. Trimming shortened V by 4 bases and J by 6 bases, and 20 bases separated the two germline ends. The CDR3: CASSQEPGHRSNEQFF. CDR3 coding DNA: TGCGCCAGCAGCCAAGAACCGGGACACCGGAGCAATGAGCAGTTCTTC.

This clonotype was counted only a few times. V and J are TRBV12-3 or TRBV12-4 and TRBJ2-2; D uncertain. The CDR3 sequence is 12 residues long. Trimming stripped 3 bases from V and 6 bases from J, with 5 bases between. The DNA of the CDR3 is TGTGCCAGCAGTTTTGTTCCCGGGGAGCTGTTTTTT. Translation gives CASSFVPGELFF.

A remark on this clonotype: Likely a read error: the CDR3 ends without its conserved phenylalanine or tryptophan. The chain carries TRBV28 and TRBJ2-2; 10 nucleotides line up with TRBD1. Per the germline V gene, CDR1 is MDHEN and CDR2 is SYDVKM. The CDR3 covers 21 residues. Germline trimming cut 4 bases from V and 0 bases from J; bases unmatched to any gene: 17. The CDR3 loop reads CASSSNIIGQGEQPNTGELFL. DNA for the CDR3: TGTGCCAGCAGTTCGAACATAATAGGACAGGGGGAACAACCGAACACCGGGGAGCTGTTTCTT.

The chain has TRBV20-1 and TRBJ1-1; TRBD1 matches 9 bases. Germline CDR1 reads DFQATT; CDR2 reads SNEGSKA (reference sequence). The CDR3 length is 14 residues. The trim removed 6 bases at V and 2 bases at J, leaving 7 bases unmatched. The CDR3 is CSALTTGGNTEAFF. Written as DNA, the CDR3 is TGCAGTGCCCTTACCACAGGGGGCAACACTGAAGCTTTCTTT.

In this sample, this clonotype turned up a few times. CDR3 bases: TGTGCCAGCAGCATCCGGACAGGGAGTAACACTGAAGCTTTCTTT. Residues: CASSIRTGSNTEAFF. This chain connects TRBV7-9 to TRBJ1-1, with 8 bases fitting TRBD1. V gave up 5 bases and J gave up 2 bases; unmatched junction bases: 7. CDR3 length: 15 amino acids. Germline V gene lookup returns CDR1 SEHNR and CDR2 FQNEAQ (reference sequence).

This clonotype has ten or more counts. The chain has TRBV12-3 or TRBV12-4 and TRBJ2-1, with D possibly being TRBD1 or TRBD2 (5 bases each). The CDR3 covers 17 residues. Trimming removed 4 bases from V and 0 bases from J, with 16 bases in between. CDR3 coding DNA: TGTGCCAGCAGTTACCTTATGTGGGGGAGCTCCTACAATGAGCAGTTCTTC. Residues: CASSYLMWGSSYNEQFF.

The rearrangement links TRBV7-9 to TRBJ1-6, with D maybe TRBD1 (5 bases). Trimming removed 0 bases at V and 10 bases at J, with 13 bases between. The CDR3 runs to 15 residues. In germline, CDR1 is SEHNR, CDR2 FQNEAQ (reference sequence). Here the CDR3 reads CASSLAIAGFSPLHF. The CDR3 DNA is TGTGCCAGCAGCTTAGCGATTGCAGGGTTCTCACCCCTCCACTTT.

The chain links TRBV5-1 to TRBJ1-5, with a tentative D call TRBD1 (6 bases). Germline assignment: CDR1 SGHRS and CDR2 YFSETQ. V was clipped by 5 bases and J by 0 bases, with 9 bases between them. CDR3 length: 14 residues. The CDR3 nucleotides read TGCGCCAGCAGTGCAGGGGATAGCAATCAGCCCCAGCATTTT. It codes for CASSAGDSNQPQHF.